The T cell receptor (beta chain) described here comes from a study of OX40 agonist ivuxolimab in advanced cancers. Study-wide context: The costimulatory receptor OX40 (CD134) was targeted by ivuxolimab, a fully human IgG2 agonistic monoclonal antibody. The dose-escalation cohort was roughly 80% male with a mean age of around 64 years, ranging from roughly 23 to 90. The paper reports the monotherapy dose-escalation portion (N of about 50 patients) of the phase I ivuxolimab trial. Intravenous ivuxolimab was administered to patients every 2 weeks at six dose levels: 0.01, 0.1, 0.3, 1.5, 3 and 10 mg/kg. Prior anti-PD-1, anti-PD-L1 or anti-CTLA-4 therapy was permitted, and less than 45% of dose-escalation patients had received checkpoint inhibitors. Three dose-escalation patients achieved partial responses, one with hepatocellular carcinoma and two with cutaneous melanoma. Among the roughly 50 dose-escalation patients, approximately 20 had hepatocellular carcinoma, roughly 15 melanoma, 9 renal cell carcinoma and 9 head and neck cancer. Peripheral TCRbeta sequencing was intended to test whether TCR sequence diversity was altered and clonal T-cell expansion was caused by ivuxolimab.

Genomic DNA was extracted from sorted cells for sequencing of the TCRbeta CDR3 region. The immunoSEQ Assay was used for sequencing of TCRbeta CDR3 regions. TCRdb mirrors the immuneACCESS table, restricted to in-frame sequences. Some clones are absent from its copies; in checked studies, under half trace to an unresolved V gene, and the reason for the others is unknown. This sample gives 50,000 or so clones in total; approximately 83% of them show up just once. The ten largest make up around 12% of the sample. Overall study results and their limits: At doses from 0.1 to 3.0 mg/kg, clonal expansion was seen in both CD4+ and CD8+ blood T cells between baseline and week 6. On average, CD8+ T cells showed more expanded clones than CD4+ T cells after ivuxolimab. Low levels of normalized T-cell clonal expansion were also shown by some nonresponding patients. Partial responders in the 0.1-3.0 mg/kg groups had among the lowest normalized peripheral clonal expansion, especially among CD8+ T cells. Antigen specificity was not determined for the clonally expanded peripheral T cells.

This clone appeared once. Which antigen it targets is not known. No qualities accompany the bases; no much larger clone lies one base away. Per the germline V gene, MDHEN is the CDR1 and SYDVKM is the CDR2. Its CDR3 holds 15 amino acids, cysteine through phenylalanine. The only DNA kept is the CDR3, 45 bases in frame from the first base. A distance of 15 bases separates the germline ends of V and J, which lose 2 bases and 5 bases respectively. Patients with a history of autoimmune disease or receiving systemic immunosuppression were excluded from the trial. Peripheral blood for TCR sequencing was collected from all dose cohorts at baseline, on cycle 4 day 1, and on cycle 7 day 1. Samples were obtained from an open-label, multicenter, first-in-human phase I dose-escalation trial of ivuxolimab. Adults with locally advanced or metastatic melanoma, renal cell, hepatocellular, or head and neck squamous cell carcinoma were enrolled in the trial. CD4+ and CD8+ T cells were sorted separately from peripheral blood before TCR sequencing.

The sequence was obtained from an adult with an advanced solid tumor such as melanoma, head and neck, liver or kidney cancer. The chain employs TRBV28 and TRBJ2-5; the D gene is perhaps TRBD1, on 6 matching bases. Here the sequenced sample was CD4+ or CD8+ T cells sorted from blood, taken in a trial of the OX40 agonist ivuxolimab. The CDR3 is CASSLGGHTGETQYF. The sequenced DNA: TGTGCCAGCAGTTTAGGGGGCCATACAGGGGAGACCCAGTACTTC.